These 25 T cell receptor beta chains came from one sample sequenced in a study of Graves' ophthalmopathy and Graves' hyperthyroidism. Using RNA transcripts, the TCR beta CDR3 regions were amplified. The first-round RT-PCR employed HTBI primers together with the Qiagen OneStep RT-PCR kit. A multiplex PCR was then performed as the second round. TCRdb recomputed calls from the multiplex PCR reads with MiXCR, one row per CDR3 protein. The data show over 650,000 distinct CDR3 sequences, with over 40% seen just once and more than 3% held by the top ten. Sequenced sample: peripheral blood. These receptors all stem from an adult man with Graves' ophthalmopathy.

Note on this clonotype: This may stem from a read error, because a much larger clone lies one nucleotide away. The chain carries TRBV20-1 and TRBJ1-6; TRBD1 matches at 10 bases. Germline CDR1 and CDR2: DFQATT and SNEGSKA (reference sequence). The V gene end was trimmed by 4 bases and the J gene end by 9 bases; junction bases not matched to a gene: 12. CDR3 length equals 16 residues. The CDR3 sequence: CSAIRAGGTGVSPLHF. Here the CDR3 DNA reads TGCAGTGCTATCAGGGCCGGCGGGACAGGGGTTTCACCCCTCCACTTT.

This clonotype was recorded a few times. This chain joins TRBV12-3 or TRBV12-4 and TRBJ1-4; no definite D call. With 4 bases removed from V and 0 bases from J, the gap between germline ends came to 12 bases. This CDR3 spans 16 amino acids. As DNA, the CDR3 is TGTGCCAGCAGTTCAGGCCTTATTGCAACTAATGAAAAACTGTTTTTT. It yields the protein CASSSGLIATNEKLFF.

The sample holds many counts of this clonotype. V and J are TRBV2 and TRBJ1-4; no reliable D call. Germline CDR1 is SNHLY and CDR2 is FYNNEI. V was trimmed by 1 base and J by 8 bases, leaving 14 bases between them. The CDR3 sequence is 15 residues long. Written as DNA, the CDR3 is TGTGCCAGCAGTGAAGTATATGGGGTGGCGGAAAAACTGTTTTTT. Protein: CASSEVYGVAEKLFF.

This clonotype occurred a few times. The gene calls are TRBV4-3 and TRBJ1-2; maybe TRBD1 (5 bases). The germline gives CDR1 LGHNA, CDR2 YSLEER. The CDR3 sequence is 16 residues long. V lost 0 bases to trimming and J lost 4 bases, with 15 bases between them. The CDR3 is CASSQDVRGVTYGYTF. CDR3 sequence (DNA): TGCGCCAGCAGCCAAGATGTCCGGGGGGTGACCTATGGCTACACCTTC.

This chain joins TRBV12-1 and TRBJ1-2; TRBD1, the table's D call, was not compared with the DNA. TRBV12-1 is labeled a pseudogene. The CDR3 has 14 amino acids. CDR3 in amino acids: CASRLSQGYYGYTF. The CDR3 DNA is TGTGCCAGCAGACTTTCACAGGGGTACTATGGCTACACCTTC.

This clonotype was counted ten times or more. V and J are TRBV7-9 and TRBJ1-2; 8 bases map to TRBD1. Germline CDR1 reads SEHNR; CDR2 reads FQNEAQ (reference sequence). This CDR3 is built from 16 residues. Losses at the gene ends were 4 bases for V and 7 bases for J; bases not matched to a gene: 14. The CDR3 loop is CASSSATMDRASGYTF. CDR3 sequence (DNA): TGTGCCAGCAGCTCAGCTACCATGGACAGGGCGAGTGGCTACACCTTC.

This clonotype came up a few times. This chain uses TRBV5-1 with TRBJ1-1, with D hard to call. This CDR3 has 12 residues. Germline lookup yields CDR1 SGHRS and CDR2 YFSETQ. V lost 2 bases to trimming and J lost 4 bases, with 6 bases between them. The CDR3 nucleotides read TGCGCCAGCAGCTTTTTCGGCACTGAAGCTTTCTTT. Translated, it gives CASSFFGTEAFF. Together with reference TRBV5-1 and TRBJ1-1, the CDR3 gives the full variable domain: KAGVTQTPRYLIKTRGQQVTLSCSPISGHRSVSWYQQTPGQGLQFLFEYFSETQRNKGNFPGRFSGRQFSNSRSEMNVSTLELGDSALYLCASSFFGTEAFFGQGTRLTVV.

The V call is TRBV20-1, the J call TRBJ1-5, with TRBD1 identical over 8 bases. V was clipped by 6 bases and J by 0 bases; unmatched bases: 7. Germline lookup yields CDR1 DFQATT and CDR2 SNEGSKA (reference sequence). This CDR3 has 15 amino acids. The CDR3 protein is CSAWDRTYSNQPQHF. DNA of the CDR3: TGCAGTGCCTGGGACAGGACTTATAGCAATCAGCCCCAGCATTTT.

As DNA, the CDR3 is TGCAGCTTGGGGAGGACTAAATACGAGCAGTACTTC. Residues: CSLGRTKYEQYF. The rearrangement links TRBV29-1 to TRBJ2-7, with D maybe TRBD2 (6 bases). The V and J ends lost 8 bases and 4 bases respectively, with 15 bases between them. The CDR3 consists of 12 residues. Germline CDR1 SQVTM, CDR2 ANQGSEA.

The chain is built from TRBV5-5 and TRBJ2-2; D gene uncertain. Germline V gene data show CDR1 as SGHKS and CDR2 as YYEKEE (reference sequence). The CDR3 has 13 amino acids. Trimming stripped 2 bases from V and 4 bases from J, with 6 bases between. Here the CDR3 DNA reads TGTGCCAGCAGCTTAAAAAGCACCGGGGAGCTGTTTTTT. Translating gives CASSLKSTGELFF.

V is TRBV10-3 and J is TRBJ1-1, with D possibly matching TRBD1 (6 bases). This CDR3 region has 13 residues. V was clipped by 3 bases and J by 4 bases, with 9 bases between them. In germline, CDR1 is ENHRY, CDR2 SYGVKD. Here the CDR3 reads CAISEWGATEAFF. The DNA for the CDR3 is TGTGCCATCAGTGAATGGGGGGCCACTGAAGCTTTCTTT.

The rearrangement joins TRBV7-9 to TRBJ1-1, with D possibly being TRBD1 (5 bases). Germline CDR1 SEHNR, CDR2 FQNEAQ (reference sequence). Trimming took 3 bases from V and 0 from J, leaving 14 bases between them. The CDR3 spans 16 residues. CDR3 coding DNA: TGTGCCAGCAGCTTCGGCGGGGCTCCCGTGAACACTGAAGCTTTCTTT. This gives the protein CASSFGGAPVNTEAFF.

This clonotype was detected many times. The chain has TRBV12-3 or TRBV12-4 and TRBJ1-1; 10 positions agree with TRBD1. V lost 5 bases, J lost 2 bases, and 8 bases stayed unmatched. The CDR3 contains 16 residues. The CDR3 nucleotides read TGTGCCAGCAGTGACAGGGGGCGGGAACCAAACACTGAAGCTTTCTTT. Translating gives CASSDRGREPNTEAFF.

At least ten counts were recorded for this clonotype. The DNA for the CDR3 is TGTGCCAGCAGCTCCATGTGGGCCGGGACCGAGCAGTACTTC. Its protein product is CASSSMWAGTEQYF. V and J are TRBV5-8 and TRBJ2-7, with D possibly being TRBD1 or TRBD2 (5 bases each). Germline CDR1 SGHTS, CDR2 YDEGEE. The CDR3 length is 14 residues. V was trimmed by 3 bases and J by 6 bases, leaving 16 bases between them.

This clonotype was observed at least ten times. This chain connects TRBV6-5 to TRBJ2-7; no clear D gene. Germline CDR1 is MNHEY and CDR2 is SVGAGI. V dropped 6 bases and J dropped 5 bases, with 8 bases sitting between them. The length of the CDR3 is 11 residues. The CDR3 region has the DNA TGTGCCAGCAGGGTGCACCACGAGCAGTACTTC. As protein: CASRVHHEQYF.

This rearrangement joins TRBV5-4 to TRBJ1-3; TRBD1 matches 9 bases. J was trimmed by 4 bases and V by 1 base; bases with no gene match: 6. The CDR3 is 16 amino acids. Germline-derived CDR1 and CDR2 are SGHNT and YYREEE (reference sequence). The CDR3 region is CASSLTQGAGGNTIYF. The CDR3 bases are TGTGCCAGCAGCTTGACACAGGGGGCAGGAGGAAACACCATATATTTT.

This clonotype was found many times. The gene calls are TRBV19 and TRBJ1-1, with D maybe TRBD1 (6 bases). This CDR3 region has 13 residues. The V gene lost 10 bases and the J gene lost 4 bases, with 16 bases spanning the gap. The germline V gene encodes CDR1 LNHDA and CDR2 SQIVND (reference sequence). The CDR3 reads CATTGSWGTEAFF. The CDR3 DNA sequence: TGTGCCACCACAGGGTCATGGGGCACTGAAGCTTTCTTT.

This clonotype was counted at least ten times. This sequence joins TRBV7-9 and TRBJ1-1; 7 nucleotides agree with TRBD1. Germline V gene sequence: CDR1 SEHNR, CDR2 FQNEAQ (reference sequence). V trimming: 3 bases; J trimming: 3 bases; junction bases outside the gene matches: 4. The CDR3 covers 14 residues. The CDR3 here is CASSFTGEDTEAFF. Written as DNA, the CDR3 is TGTGCCAGCAGCTTCACAGGGGAGGACACTGAAGCTTTCTTT. The variable domain in full, with the rest retrieved from reference TRBV7-9 and TRBJ1-1, is DTGVSQNPRHKITKRGQNVTFRCDPISEHNRLYWYRQTLGQGPEFLTYFQNEAQLEKSRLLSDRFSAERPKGSFSTLEIQRTEQGDSAMYLCASSFTGEDTEAFFGQGTRLTVV.

This clonotype was counted ten times or more. This sequence joins TRBV6-5 and TRBJ1-1, with a weak D call TRBD1 (5 bases). In germline, CDR1 is MNHEY, CDR2 SVGAGI. The CDR3 contains 12 residues. The V end lost 8 bases, the J end lost 5 bases, and 12 bases lay between the germline ends. The CDR3 nucleotides read TGTGCCAGCGGGACCCTGGGGACTGAAGCTTTCTTT. It yields the protein CASGTLGTEAFF.

The chain links TRBV15 to TRBJ2-5; D may be TRBD1 (6 bases). The CDR3 totals 14 residues. V lost 0 bases to trimming and J lost 7 bases, with 12 bases between them. Germline V gives CDR1 LNHNV, CDR2 YYDKDF (reference sequence). The CDR3 nucleotides read TGTGCCACCAGCAGAGATTTAGGGGGTTGGACCCAGTACTTC. This translates into CATSRDLGGWTQYF.

The V call is TRBV6-9, the J call TRBJ1-2, with D possibly matching TRBD1 (5 bases). V was shortened by 4 bases and J by 4 bases, with 19 bases between the two germline ends. Germline lookup yields CDR1 MNHGY and CDR2 SVAAGI. The CDR3 spans 16 residues. CDR3 sequence (DNA): TGTGCCAGCAGTTCCGACCGCGCGGGGGTCCCCTATGGCTACACCTTC. Translating it yields CASSSDRAGVPYGYTF.

This clonotype has only a few counts. This chain joins TRBV6-6 and TRBJ1-1; no clear D gene. The CDR3 spans 14 residues. V gave up 5 bases and J gave up 2 bases, with 12 bases separating them. CDR1 is MNHNY, CDR2 SVGAGI, per germline (reference sequence). CDR3 DNA sequence: TGTGCCAGCAGTGAATCCCTCGGAAACACTGAAGCTTTCTTT. It translates to CASSESLGNTEAFF.

In this sample, this clonotype turned up many times. The chain employs TRBV7-9 and TRBJ2-7, with TRBD1 as a possible D gene (5 bases). CDR3 length: 13 residues. Germline V gene sequence: CDR1 SEHNR, CDR2 FQNEAQ (reference sequence). V gave up 4 bases and J gave up 2 bases, with 9 bases separating them. The CDR3 spells CASSSVTAYEQYF. CDR3 bases: TGTGCCAGCAGCTCCGTGACAGCCTACGAGCAGTACTTC. Based on the CDR3 plus reference TRBV7-9 and TRBJ2-7, the full variable domain is DTGVSQNPRHKITKRGQNVTFRCDPISEHNRLYWYRQTLGQGPEFLTYFQNEAQLEKSRLLSDRFSAERPKGSFSTLEIQRTEQGDSAMYLCASSSVTAYEQYFGPGTRLTVT.

This clonotype was found a few times. The chain links TRBV5-1 to TRBJ1-2; 7 nucleotides agree with TRBD1. V dropped 4 bases and J dropped 7; count of bases not matched to a gene: 16. CDR1 is SGHRS, CDR2 YFSETQ, per germline. The CDR3 consists of 16 residues. Here the CDR3 DNA reads TGCGCCAGCAGCCCCGGGGCAGGGGGAGATTTGGCTGGCTACACCTTC. Translating gives CASSPGAGGDLAGYTF.

This clonotype was seen ten or more times. CDR3 nucleotide sequence: TGCAGTGCTAGAGTGAGAGGCTCGGTCACTGAAGCTTTCTTT. It yields the protein CSARVRGSVTEAFF. The chain uses TRBV20-1 and TRBJ1-1; no definite D call. Germline V gives CDR1 DFQATT, CDR2 SNEGSKA (reference sequence). V was pared by 1 base and J by 4 bases, with 13 bases between. The CDR3 has 14 residues.